This TCR beta chain was observed in a study of control samples from healthy donors and cancer patients. The table came from immunoSEQ multiplex PCR; TCRdb's copy has only in-frame clones and leaves some out. The data contain about 59,000 clones, about 92% of them seen just once; the ten biggest clones take up about 1.5%. The CDR3 has 12 amino acids. Germline values: CDR1 SGHRS, CDR2 YFSETQ. V was pared by 3 bases and J by 5 bases, with 8 bases between. The count of this clone is one. V gene TRBV5-1 combines with J gene TRBJ2-5; D gene ambiguous. What was sequenced was PBMCs. This receptor was obtained from a man aged 40-55 years with colorectal cancer. CDR3 DNA sequence: TGCGCCAGCAGCTGGGTGGGGGAGACCCAGTACTTC. Translation gives CASSWVGETQYF.